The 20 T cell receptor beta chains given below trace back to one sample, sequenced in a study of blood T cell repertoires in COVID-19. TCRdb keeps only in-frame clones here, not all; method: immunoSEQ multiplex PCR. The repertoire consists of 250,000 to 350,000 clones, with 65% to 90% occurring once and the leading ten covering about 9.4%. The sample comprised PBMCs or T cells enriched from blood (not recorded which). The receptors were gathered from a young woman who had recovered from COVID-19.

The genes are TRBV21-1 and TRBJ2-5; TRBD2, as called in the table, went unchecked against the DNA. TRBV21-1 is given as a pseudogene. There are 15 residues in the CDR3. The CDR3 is CASSGRGLAEETQYF. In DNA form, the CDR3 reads TGTGCCAGCAGCGGGCGCGGACTAGCGGAGGAGACCCAGTACTTC.

The CDR3 DNA reads as TGTGCCTGGAGTGTCGGCAGGGGCTACGAGCAGTACTTC. This sequence encodes CAWSVGRGYEQYF. The genes are TRBV30 and TRBJ2-7; the D gene is possibly TRBD1 (6 bases). This CDR3 is 13 amino acids long. CDR1 is GTSNPN, CDR2 SVGIG, per germline (reference sequence). Trimming removed 0 bases at V and 3 bases at J, with 9 bases between. The full variable domain, in which reference TRBV30 and TRBJ2-7 provide the parts outside the CDR3, is SQTIHQWPATLVQPVGSPLSLECTVEGTSNPNLYWYRQAAGRGLQLLFYSVGIGQISSEVPQNLSASRPQDRQFILSSKKLLLSDSGFYLCAWSVGRGYEQYFGPGTRLTVT.

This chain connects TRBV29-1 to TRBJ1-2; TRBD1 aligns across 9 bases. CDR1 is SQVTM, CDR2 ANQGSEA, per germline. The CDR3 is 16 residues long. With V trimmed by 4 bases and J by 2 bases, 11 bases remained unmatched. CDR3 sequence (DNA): TGCAGCGTTGTTGAAGGGACAGGGCCCTTGAACTATGGCTACACCTTC. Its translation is CSVVEGTGPLNYGYTF. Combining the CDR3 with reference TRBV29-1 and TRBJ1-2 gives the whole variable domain SAVISQKPSRDICQRGTSLTIQCQVDSQVTMMFWYRQQPGQSLTLIATANQGSEATYESGFVIDKFPISRPNLTFSTLTVSNMSPEDSSIYLCSVVEGTGPLNYGYTFGSGTRLTVV.

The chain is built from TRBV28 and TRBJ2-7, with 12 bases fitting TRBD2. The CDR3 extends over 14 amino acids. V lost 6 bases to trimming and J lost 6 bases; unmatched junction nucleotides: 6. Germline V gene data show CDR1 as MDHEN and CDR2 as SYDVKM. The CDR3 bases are TGTGCCAGCAGACTCGGACTAGCGGGACGCGAGCAGTACTTC. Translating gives CASRLGLAGREQYF. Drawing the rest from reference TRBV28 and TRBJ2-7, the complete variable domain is DVKVTQSSRYLVKRTGEKVFLECVQDMDHENMFWYRQDPGLGLRLIYFSYDVKMKEKGDIPEGYSVSREKKERFSLILESASTNQTSMYLCASRLGLAGREQYFGPGTRLTVT.

The CDR3 bases are TGTGCCAGCAGCTTATTTGGACTAGCGGCGAGCAATGAGCAGTTCTTC. The encoded protein is CASSLFGLAASNEQFF. The J gene is TRBJ2-1, the V gene TRBV7-3; 10 bases line up with TRBD2. V was clipped by 2 bases and J by 6 bases; unmatched bases: 7. The CDR3 consists of 16 residues. Germline CDR1 reads SGHTA; CDR2 reads FQGTGA.

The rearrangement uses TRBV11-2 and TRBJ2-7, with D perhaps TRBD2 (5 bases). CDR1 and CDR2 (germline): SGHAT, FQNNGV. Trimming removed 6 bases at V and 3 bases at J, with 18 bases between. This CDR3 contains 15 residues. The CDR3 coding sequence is TGTGCCAGCAGTCGTACTAGTTCCTTCAACTACGAGCAGTACTTC. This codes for CASSRTSSFNYEQYF.

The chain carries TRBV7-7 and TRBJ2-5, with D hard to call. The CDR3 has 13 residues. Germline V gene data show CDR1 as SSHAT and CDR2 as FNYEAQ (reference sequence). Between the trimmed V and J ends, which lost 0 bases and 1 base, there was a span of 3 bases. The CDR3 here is CASSLAAQETQYF. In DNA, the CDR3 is TGTGCCAGCAGCTTAGCGGCCCAAGAGACCCAGTACTTC.

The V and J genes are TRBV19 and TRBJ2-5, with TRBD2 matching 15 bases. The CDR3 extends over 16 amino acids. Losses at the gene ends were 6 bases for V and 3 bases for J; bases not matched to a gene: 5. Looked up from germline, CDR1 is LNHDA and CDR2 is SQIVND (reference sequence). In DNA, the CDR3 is TGTGCCAGTAGAGGACTAGCGGGGGGGCCTGAAGAGACCCAGTACTTC. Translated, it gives CASRGLAGGPEETQYF.

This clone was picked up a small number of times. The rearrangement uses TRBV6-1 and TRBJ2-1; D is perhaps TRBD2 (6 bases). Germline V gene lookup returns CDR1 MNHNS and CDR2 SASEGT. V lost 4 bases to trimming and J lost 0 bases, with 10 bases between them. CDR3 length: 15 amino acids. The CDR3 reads CASSVASDSYNEQFF. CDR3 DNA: TGTGCCAGCAGTGTAGCTAGCGACTCCTACAATGAGCAGTTCTTC.

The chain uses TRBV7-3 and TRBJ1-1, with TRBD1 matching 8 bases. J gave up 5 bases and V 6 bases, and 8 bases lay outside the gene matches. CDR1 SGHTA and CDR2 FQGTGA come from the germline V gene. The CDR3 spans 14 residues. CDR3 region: CASSPDRGGTEAFF. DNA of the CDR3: TGTGCCAGCAGTCCCGACAGGGGAGGAACTGAAGCTTTCTTT.

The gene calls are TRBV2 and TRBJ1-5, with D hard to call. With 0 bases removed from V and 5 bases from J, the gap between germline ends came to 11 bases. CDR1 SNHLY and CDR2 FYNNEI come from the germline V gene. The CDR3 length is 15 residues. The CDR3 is CASSEAFNLYQPQHF. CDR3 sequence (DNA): TGTGCCAGCAGTGAAGCGTTTAATTTGTATCAGCCCCAGCATTTT.

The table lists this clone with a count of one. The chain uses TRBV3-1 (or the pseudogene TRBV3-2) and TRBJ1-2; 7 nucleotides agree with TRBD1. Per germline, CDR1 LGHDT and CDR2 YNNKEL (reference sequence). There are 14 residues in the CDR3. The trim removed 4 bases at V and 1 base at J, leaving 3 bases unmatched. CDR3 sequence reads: CASSPGQINYGYTF. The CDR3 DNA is TGTGCCAGCAGCCCGGGACAGATTAACTATGGCTACACCTTC.

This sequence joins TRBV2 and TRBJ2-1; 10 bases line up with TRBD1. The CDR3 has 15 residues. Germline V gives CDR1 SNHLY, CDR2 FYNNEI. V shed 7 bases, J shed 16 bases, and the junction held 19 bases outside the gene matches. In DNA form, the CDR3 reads TGTGCCAGCACCGAACTCGGGACAGGGGTTGTATACCCCTTCTTC. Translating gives CASTELGTGVVYPFF.

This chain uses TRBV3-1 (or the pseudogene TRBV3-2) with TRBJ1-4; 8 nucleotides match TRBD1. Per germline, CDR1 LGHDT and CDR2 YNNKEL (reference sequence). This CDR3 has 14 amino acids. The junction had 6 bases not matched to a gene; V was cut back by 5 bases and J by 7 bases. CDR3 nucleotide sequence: TGTGCCAGCAGCTGGGACAGGAATAGTGAAAAACTGTTTTTT. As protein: CASSWDRNSEKLFF.

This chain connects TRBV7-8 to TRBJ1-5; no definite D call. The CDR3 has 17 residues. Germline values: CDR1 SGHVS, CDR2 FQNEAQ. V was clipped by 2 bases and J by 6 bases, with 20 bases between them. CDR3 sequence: CASSLNPAGLGGQPQHF. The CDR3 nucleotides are TGTGCCAGCAGCTTAAACCCCGCGGGATTAGGAGGTCAGCCCCAGCATTTT. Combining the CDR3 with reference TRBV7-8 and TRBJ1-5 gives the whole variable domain GAGVSQSPRYKVAKRGQDVALRCDPISGHVSLFWYQQALGQGPEFLTYFQNEAQLDKSGLPSDRFFAERPEGSVSTLKIQRTQQEDSAVYLCASSLNPAGLGGQPQHFGDGTRLSIL.

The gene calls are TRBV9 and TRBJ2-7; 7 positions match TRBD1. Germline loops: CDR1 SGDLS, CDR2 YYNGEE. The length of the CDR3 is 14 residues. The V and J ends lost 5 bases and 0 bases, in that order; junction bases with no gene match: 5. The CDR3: CASSVQGNSYEQYF. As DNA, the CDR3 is TGTGCCAGCAGTGTACAGGGGAACTCCTACGAGCAGTACTTC.

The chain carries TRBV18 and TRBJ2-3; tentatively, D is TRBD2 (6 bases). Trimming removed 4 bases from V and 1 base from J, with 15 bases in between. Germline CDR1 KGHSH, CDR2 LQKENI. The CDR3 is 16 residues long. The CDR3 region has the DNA TGTGCCAGCTCACGAAGAGTCGGGGGTGGCACAGATACGCAGTATTTT. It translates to CASSRRVGGGTDTQYF.

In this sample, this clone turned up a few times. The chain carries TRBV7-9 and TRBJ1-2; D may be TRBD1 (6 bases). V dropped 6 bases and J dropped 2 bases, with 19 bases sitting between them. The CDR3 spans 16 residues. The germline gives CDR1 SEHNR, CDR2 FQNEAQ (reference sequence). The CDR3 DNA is TGTGCCAGCAGTGGATTGACAGGACAATCCAACTATGGCTACACCTTC. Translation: CASSGLTGQSNYGYTF.

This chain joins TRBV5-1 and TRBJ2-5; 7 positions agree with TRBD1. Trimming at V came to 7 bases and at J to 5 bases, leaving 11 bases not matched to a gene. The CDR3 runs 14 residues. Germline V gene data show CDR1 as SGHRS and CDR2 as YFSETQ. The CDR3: CASRITGERETQYF. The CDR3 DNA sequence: TGCGCCAGCCGCATTACAGGGGAGAGGGAGACCCAGTACTTC. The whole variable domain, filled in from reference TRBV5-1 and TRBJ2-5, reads KAGVTQTPRYLIKTRGQQVTLSCSPISGHRSVSWYQQTPGQGLQFLFEYFSETQRNKGNFPGRFSGRQFSNSRSEMNVSTLELGDSALYLCASRITGERETQYFGPGTRLLVL.

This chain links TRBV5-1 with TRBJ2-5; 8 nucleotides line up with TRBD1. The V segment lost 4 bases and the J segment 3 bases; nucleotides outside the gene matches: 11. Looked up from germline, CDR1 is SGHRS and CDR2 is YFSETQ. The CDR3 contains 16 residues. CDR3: CASSPSGTGREETQYF. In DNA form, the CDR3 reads TGCGCCAGCAGCCCATCCGGGACAGGAAGGGAAGAGACCCAGTACTTC.